Listed below are T cell receptor beta chains from one sample, sequenced in a study of blood T cell repertoires in COVID-19. The table came from immunoSEQ multiplex PCR; TCRdb's copy has only in-frame clones and leaves some out. The sample includes about 210,000 clones, around nine tenths seen only once; the top ten take about 4%. The sample taken for sequencing was PBMCs or T cells enriched from blood (not recorded which). The receptors stem from a woman younger than 45 who had been exposed to COVID-19. CDR3s include the opening cysteine and the closing phenylalanine or tryptophan. D genes are given only for firm matches. Clone size is not always given. Where it is, it says once, few, many or a class for expanded clones.

14	TRBV29-1	TRBJ1-3	-	-	TGCAGCGTTGTTGGACAGACCTCTGGAAACACCATATATTTT	CSVVGQTSGNTIYF
15	TRBV2	TRBJ2-2	-	-	TGTGCCAGCAGTGGCCGTACAAGCGGGACCGGGGAGCTGTTTTTT	CASSGRTSGTGELFF
16	TRBV27	TRBJ1-2	few	-	TGTGCCAGCAGTCGGGGAACCGGGCGTGAGGGCTATGGCTACACCTTC	CASSRGTGREGYGYTF
12	TRBV30	TRBJ2-2	few	-	TGTGCCTGGAGTCAGAACACCGGGGAGCTGTTTTTT	CAWSQNTGELFF
13	TRBV19	TRBJ2-1	-	-	TGTGCCAGTAGTAGAGGACATTCCAATGAGCAGTTCTTC	CASSRGHSNEQFF
13	TRBV30	TRBJ1-2	-	-	TGTGCCTGGAGTGTCCAGGGGCGAGATCGGTACACCTTC	CAWSVQGRDRYTF
14	TRBV27	TRBJ1-1	-	-	TGTGCCAGCAGTTTAAAACACAGGGACACTGAAGCTTTCTTT	CASSLKHRDTEAFF
16	TRBV9	TRBJ2-7	-	TRBD1	TGTGCCAGCAGCTTCCGGCCCGACAGGGGGGAGTACGAGCAGTACTTC	CASSFRPDRGEYEQYF
17	TRBV4-1	TRBJ2-2	-	TRBD2	TGCGCCAGCAGCCAACCAGGGAGGGACCATCTTTCGGGGGAGCTGTTTTTT	CASSQPGRDHLSGELFF
15	TRBV7-2	TRBJ2-3	-	-	TGTGCCAGCAGCTTACAACGGGGATTCACAGATACGCAGTATTTT	CASSLQRGFTDTQYF
14	TRBV5-8	TRBJ1-2	-	-	TGTGCCAGCAGCTTGGTCGGGGGGAACTATGGCTACACCTTC	CASSLVGGNYGYTF
16	TRBV5-5	TRBJ1-2	-	TRBD1	TGTGCCAGCAGCGAGGATTGGACAGGTTACGACTATGGCTACACCTTC	CASSEDWTGYDYGYTF
15	TRBV19	TRBJ1-4	-	-	TGTGCCAGTAGTATTATCAGTGCAACTAATGAAAAACTGTTTTTT	CASSIISATNEKLFF
16	TRBV5-1	TRBJ1-1	-	-	TGCGCCAGCAGCAGCGGGGGAGGGCAGATGAACACTGAAGCTTTCTTT	CASSSGGGQMNTEAFF
15	TRBV25-1	TRBJ2-3	-	-	TGTGCCAGCAGTCCTGGGGGGAGCGGCACAGATACGCAGTATTTT	CASSPGGSGTDTQYF
14	TRBV5-1	TRBJ2-3	-	TRBD1	TGCGCCAGCAGCTCCGGGACAGGGGTAGATACGCAGTATTTT	CASSSGTGVDTQYF
15	TRBV11-3	TRBJ1-2	few	-	TGTGCCAGCAGCCAATTGGCAGGGACAAGCTATGGCTACACCTTC	CASSQLAGTSYGYTF
13	TRBV14	TRBJ2-1	-	TRBD1	TGTGCCAGCAGCGTGGCAGGGGGTTTTGAGCAGTTCTTC	CASSVAGGFEQFF
13	TRBV19	TRBJ1-1	few	-	TGTGCCAGTATGGCAGGGGTCAACACTGAAGCTTTCTTT	CASMAGVNTEAFF
16	TRBV6-1	TRBJ1-6	-	TRBD1	TGTGCCAGCAGTGAAGTTCGGGGACAGGGGATTTCACCCCTCCACTTT	CASSEVRGQGISPLHF
13	TRBV10-3	TRBJ2-7	-	TRBD1	TGTGCCATCAGGGGACAGAACTCCTACGAGCAGTACTTC	CAIRGQNSYEQYF
17	TRBV12-5	TRBJ1-6	-	TRBD1	TGTGCTAGTGGTTCTACATCGGGACAGGGGGTTTACTCACCCCTCCACTTT	CASGSTSGQGVYSPLHF
15	TRBV11-2	TRBJ1-5	-	TRBD1	TGTGCCAGCAGCGTTACGGGACAGGGGCATCAGCCCCAGCATTTT	CASSVTGQGHQPQHF
15	TRBV27	TRBJ1-5	-	-	TGTGCCAGCAGTTTAGAACGGGGGTGGGGTCAGCCCCAGCATTTT	CASSLERGWGQPQHF
13	TRBV28	TRBJ1-2	-	-	TGTGCCAGCAGTTGGACGGGGAGCTCGGGCTACACCTTC	CASSWTGSSGYTF
16	TRBV5-8	TRBJ1-2	-	-	TGTGCCAGCAGCTTACCCGACAGTGCTATTAACTATGGCTACACCTTC	CASSLPDSAINYGYTF
16	TRBV10-2	TRBJ1-2	-	TRBD1	TGCGCCAGCAGTAATTATCCCACAGGGGGCCTCTATGGCTACACCTTC	CASSNYPTGGLYGYTF
16	TRBV5-1	TRBJ1-1	-	TRBD1	TGCGCCAGCAGCGTTGGACAGGGGGTTCGGAACACTGAAGCTTTCTTT	CASSVGQGVRNTEAFF
13	TRBV12-5	TRBJ2-7	-	-	TGTGCTAGTGGGGGGGACACTTCGGGCGAGCAGTACTTC	CASGGDTSGEQYF
16	TRBV9	TRBJ1-1	-	TRBD1	TGTGCCAGCAGCGCCAGACAGGGAGAACCGAACACTGAAGCTTTCTTT	CASSARQGEPNTEAFF
15	TRBV4-1	TRBJ2-5	-	-	TGCGCCAGCAGCCAAAATAAGCACAGCCAAGAGACCCAGTACTTC	CASSQNKHSQETQYF